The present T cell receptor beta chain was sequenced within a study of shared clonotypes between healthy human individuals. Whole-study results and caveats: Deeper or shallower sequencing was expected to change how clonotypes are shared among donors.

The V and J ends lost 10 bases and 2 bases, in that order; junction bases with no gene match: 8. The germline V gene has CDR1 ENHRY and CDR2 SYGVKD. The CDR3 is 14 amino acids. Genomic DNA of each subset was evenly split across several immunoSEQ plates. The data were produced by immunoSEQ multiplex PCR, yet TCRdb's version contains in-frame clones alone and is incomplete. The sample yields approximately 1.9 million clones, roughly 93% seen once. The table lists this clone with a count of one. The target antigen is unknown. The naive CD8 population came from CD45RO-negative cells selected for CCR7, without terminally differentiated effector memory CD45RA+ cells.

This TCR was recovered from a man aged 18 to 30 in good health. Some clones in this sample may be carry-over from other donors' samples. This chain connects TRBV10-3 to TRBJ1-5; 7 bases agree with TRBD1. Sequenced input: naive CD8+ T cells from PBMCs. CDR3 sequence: CATDRVSGNQPQHF. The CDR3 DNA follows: TGTGCCACCGACAGGGTCTCGGGCAATCAGCCCCAGCATTTT.